Below, 17 T cell receptor beta chains from the same sample are listed, as sequenced in a study of T-cell memory formation after mild COVID-19. TCRdb fed the 5' RACE reads into MiXCR, producing one record per CDR3 protein. The table lists 200,000 to 300,000 distinct CDR3 sequences, approximately 15% of them singletons. Sequenced material: PBMCs or a T cell subset sorted from them (not recorded which). Receptors were obtained from a man between 18 and 35 years old who had mild COVID-19 (a few samples of this study predate the infection). Cell type and time point are not known.

This rearrangement joins TRBV7-2 to TRBJ2-7; TRBD1 matches 7 bases. The ends lost 6 bases at V and 3 bases at J; junction bases unmatched: 11. The CDR3 runs 15 residues. From germline, CDR1 is SGHTA and CDR2 FQGNSA. CDR3 in amino acids: CASSIDPWTGYEQYF. DNA for the CDR3: TGTGCCAGCAGTATCGACCCCTGGACAGGCTACGAGCAGTACTTC.

A few counts support this clonotype. The V call is TRBV4-2, the J call TRBJ2-3; D may be TRBD2 (7 bases). Between the trimmed V and J ends, which lost 4 bases and 2 bases, there was a span of 16 bases. Germline lookup yields CDR1 LGHNA and CDR2 YNFKEQ. The CDR3 covers 16 residues. The CDR3 loop reads CASSLGLGGPTDTQYF. The CDR3 bases are TGTGCCAGCAGCCTAGGTCTGGGGGGGCCCACAGATACGCAGTATTTT.

In its sample, this clonotype was seen a few times. The chain has TRBV29-1 and TRBJ2-2; 8 nucleotides line up with TRBD1. The CDR3 runs 14 residues. The germline gives CDR1 SQVTM, CDR2 ANQGSEA. The junction had 6 bases not matched to a gene; V was cut back by 3 bases and J by 6 bases. CDR3: CSVDRGQGAGELFF. The CDR3 DNA sequence: TGCAGCGTTGACAGAGGACAGGGTGCCGGGGAGCTGTTTTTT.

This clonotype appeared many times. The rearrangement uses TRBV7-2 and TRBJ2-1; 11 nucleotides agree with TRBD2. V shed 5 bases, J shed 7 bases, and the junction held 7 bases outside the gene matches. Germline lookup yields CDR1 SGHTA and CDR2 FQGNSA. The CDR3 is made up of 15 amino acids. The CDR3 region is CASSQLAGGGNEQFF. The CDR3 nucleotides read TGTGCCAGCAGCCAGCTAGCGGGGGGAGGGAATGAGCAGTTCTTC.

This clonotype was recorded a few times. This chain uses TRBV11-2 with TRBJ2-5, with D perhaps assigned TRBD1 or TRBD2 (6 bases each). V was clipped by 5 bases and J by 5 bases, with 24 bases between them. The CDR3 runs 17 residues. The germline gives CDR1 SGHAT, CDR2 FQNNGV. For the CDR3, the DNA is TGTGCCAGCAGCAAAAAAACCGGGACGGGGGCGACGGAGACCCAGTACTTC. This sequence encodes CASSKKTGTGATETQYF.

This clonotype has a handful of counts. The V and J genes are TRBV12-3 or TRBV12-4 and TRBJ1-2; possibly TRBD1 for D (5 bases). With 1 base removed from V and 2 bases from J, the gap between germline ends came to 8 bases. The CDR3 has 14 residues. The CDR3 DNA follows: TGTGCCAGCAGTTTAGGGGGGGAAAACTATGGCTACACCTTC. Translating gives CASSLGGENYGYTF.

The table lists this clonotype with many counts. V gene TRBV4-3 combines with J gene TRBJ2-7; D gene unclear. Germline CDR1 LGHNA, CDR2 YSLEER. V shed 4 bases and J shed 3 bases, with 10 bases lying between them. This CDR3 is built from 13 residues. The CDR3 DNA reads as TGCGCCAGCAGCCCAGAACACCTCTACGAGCAGTACTTC. As protein: CASSPEHLYEQYF.

The chain uses TRBV12-3 or TRBV12-4 and TRBJ2-7; D may be TRBD1 or TRBD2 (5 bases each). Trimming pared 5 bases from V and 4 bases from J, leaving 15 bases between. This CDR3 has 14 residues. CDR3 in amino acids: CASSPPGLEYEQYF. CDR3 nucleotide sequence: TGTGCCAGCAGTCCCCCGGGGCTAGAATACGAGCAGTACTTC.

This clonotype has a count of ten or more. The chain has TRBV3-1 and TRBJ1-1; D possibly corresponds to TRBD1 (6 bases). The CDR3 extends over 16 amino acids. Germline CDR1 is LGHDT and CDR2 is YNNKEL (reference sequence). V was trimmed by 2 bases and J by 5 bases, leaving 18 bases between them. The CDR3 region is CASSQRGVVVDTEAFF. The CDR3 DNA reads TGTGCCAGCAGCCAAAGGGGGGTCGTAGTGGATACTGAAGCTTTCTTT.

This clonotype was counted a few times. The chain carries TRBV4-1 and TRBJ2-1; D uncertain. V dropped 1 base and J dropped 8 bases, with 9 bases sitting between them. Germline values: CDR1 MGHRA, CDR2 YSYEKL. The CDR3 has 13 amino acids. CDR3 coding DNA: TGCGCCAGCAGCCAAGGGGCCTCCCATGAGCAGTTCTTC. This gives the protein CASSQGASHEQFF.

The CDR3 DNA reads as TGTGCCAGCAGTTTGACAGTAGCTAACTATGGCTACACCTTC. Translation: CASSLTVANYGYTF. V is TRBV6-5 and J is TRBJ1-2; a weak D match, TRBD1 (5 bases). CDR3 length: 14 amino acids. CDR1 is MNHEY, CDR2 SVGAGI, per germline. The V and J ends lost 4 bases and 0 bases respectively, with 9 bases between them.

This clonotype was observed at least ten times. The J gene is TRBJ2-5, the V gene TRBV28; weak D call: TRBD2 (5 bases). V shed 6 bases and J shed 5 bases, with 16 bases lying between them. This CDR3 is 14 amino acids long. CDR1 and CDR2 from the germline V gene are MDHEN and SYDVKM. Here the CDR3 DNA reads TGTGCCAGCAGCCCCACATCCCCGGGGGAGACCCAGTACTTC. Residues: CASSPTSPGETQYF.

This clonotype was observed a few times. The chain combines TRBV5-1 with TRBJ2-3, with TRBD2 identical over 8 bases. With V trimmed by 4 bases and J by 2 bases, 6 bases remained unmatched. The CDR3 is 15 residues long. Germline CDR1 and CDR2: SGHRS and YFSETQ. In nucleotides, the CDR3 is TGCGCCAGCAGCGTACTTAGCGGGGACACAGATACGCAGTATTTT. Translated, it gives CASSVLSGDTDTQYF.

This clonotype was counted many times. The J gene is TRBJ2-1, the V gene TRBV5-1; maybe TRBD2 (6 bases). V was shortened by 4 bases and J by 4 bases, with 18 bases between the two germline ends. The CDR3 runs to 16 residues. Germline loops: CDR1 SGHRS, CDR2 YFSETQ. This CDR3 reads CASSPGLHSLYNEQFF. CDR3 sequence (DNA): TGCGCCAGCAGCCCGGGACTCCACTCGTTGTACAATGAGCAGTTCTTC.

This clonotype has just a few counts. The gene calls are TRBV7-9 and TRBJ1-4; 7 nucleotides agree with TRBD1. Germline CDR1 and CDR2: SEHNR and FQNEAQ (reference sequence). The CDR3 contains 15 residues. The junction had 11 bases not matched to a gene; V was cut back by 5 bases and J by 8 bases. This CDR3 reads CASSAGDSRGEKLFF. For the CDR3, the DNA is TGTGCCAGCAGCGCCGGGGACAGCCGGGGCGAAAAACTGTTTTTT.

This clonotype was seen more than once but under ten times. The chain has TRBV12-3 or TRBV12-4 and TRBJ2-3; 11 nucleotides align to TRBD2. The trim removed 4 bases at V and 4 bases at J, leaving 1 base unmatched. CDR3 length: 14 residues. This chain's CDR3 is CASSSGLAADTQYF. CDR3 in DNA: TGTGCCAGCAGTTCGGGACTAGCGGCAGATACGCAGTATTTT.

In its sample, this clonotype was seen a few times. The rearrangement joins TRBV9 to TRBJ1-3, with D perhaps matching TRBD1 (6 bases). Trimming shortened V by 0 bases and J by 4 bases, and 8 bases separated the two germline ends. The CDR3 is 14 residues long. In germline, CDR1 is SGDLS, CDR2 YYNGEE. CDR3 sequence: CASSVVGTGNTIYF. In DNA, the CDR3 is TGTGCCAGCAGCGTAGTAGGGACAGGAAACACCATATATTTT.